This T cell receptor beta chain was retrieved from a study of early stage breast cancer tumors. Study-wide points: Compared with adjacent normal breast, tumors showed about 2.4-fold denser, more clonal T cells. Commonly generated sequences made up most enriched TCRB sequences shared between patients.

TCRdb's copy holds only in-frame clones and misses some; the assay was immunoSEQ multiplex PCR. The sample lists fewer than 30,000 clones; around 53% were seen once. Trimming removed 4 bases from V and 5 bases from J; junction bases left unmatched: 20. Germline CDR1 reads SGHDT; CDR2 reads YYEEEE. CDR3 length: 19 amino acids. This clone was found a few times. Its antigen is not known. Material for sequencing was breast tumor tissue. The source of this sequence is a person aged 45 to 59 with breast cancer. The chain combines TRBV5-6 with TRBJ2-1; 8 bases line up with TRBD1. The CDR3 protein is CASSPGPRQGQLIDNEQFF. The CDR3 DNA follows: TGTGCCAGCAGCCCTGGGCCCCGACAGGGGCAATTAATCGACAATGAGCAGTTCTTC.